The text below deals with one T cell receptor (beta chain). This CDR3 region has 13 residues. Germline trimming cut 3 bases from V and 9 bases from J; bases unmatched to any gene: 9. Germline loops: CDR1 DFQATT, CDR2 SNEGSKA (reference sequence). This record belongs to a study of blood T cell repertoires in COVID-19. Study-level information: Samples taken during acute and convalescent COVID-19 were collected in the United States, Italy and Spain. PBMCs, B-cell-depleted T cells, or T cells provided the cDNA or gDNA that made up the material.

The data were produced by immunoSEQ multiplex PCR, yet TCRdb's version contains in-frame clones alone and is incomplete. In the table there are over 130,000 clones, about four fifths of which are singletons. The chain is built from TRBV20-1 and TRBJ2-5; 8 bases fit TRBD2. This sequence was found in a human donor in a cohort sampled during active COVID-19. The specimen sequenced was peripheral blood. CDR3 sequence: CSASLAGSGSQYF. Here the CDR3 DNA reads TGCAGTGCTAGTTTAGCGGGGTCCGGGTCCCAGTACTTC.